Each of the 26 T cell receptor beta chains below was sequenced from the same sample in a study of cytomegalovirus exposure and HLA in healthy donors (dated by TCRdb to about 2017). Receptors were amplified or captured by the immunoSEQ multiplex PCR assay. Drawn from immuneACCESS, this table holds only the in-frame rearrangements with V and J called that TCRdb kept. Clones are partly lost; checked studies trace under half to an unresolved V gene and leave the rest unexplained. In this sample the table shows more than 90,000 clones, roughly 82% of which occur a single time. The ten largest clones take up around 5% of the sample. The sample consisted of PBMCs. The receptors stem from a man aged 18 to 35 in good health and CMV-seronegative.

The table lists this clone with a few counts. The chain's CDR3 is CASSGGSWGGYTF. The DNA of the CDR3 is TGTGCCAGCAGTGGCGGGAGCTGGGGAGGCTACACCTTC. This chain links TRBV25-1 with TRBJ1-2; D not certain. The CDR3 consists of 13 residues. Between the trimmed V and J ends, which lost 4 bases and 8 bases, there was a span of 14 bases. Germline loops: CDR1 MGHDK, CDR2 SYGVNS.

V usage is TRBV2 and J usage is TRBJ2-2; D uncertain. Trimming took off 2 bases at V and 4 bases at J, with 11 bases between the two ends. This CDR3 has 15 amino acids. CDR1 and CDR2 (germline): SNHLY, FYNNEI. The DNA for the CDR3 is TGTGCCAGCAGTGAAACTACCCCTTCCACCGGGGAGCTGTTTTTT. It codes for CASSETTPSTGELFF.

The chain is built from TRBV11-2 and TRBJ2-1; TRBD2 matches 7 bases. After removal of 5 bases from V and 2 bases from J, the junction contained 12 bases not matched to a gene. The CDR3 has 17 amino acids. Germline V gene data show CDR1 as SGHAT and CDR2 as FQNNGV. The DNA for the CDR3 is TGTGCCAGCAGCCCGAGGGGACTGACTAGCCCCTACAATGAGCAGTTCTTC. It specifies CASSPRGLTSPYNEQFF.

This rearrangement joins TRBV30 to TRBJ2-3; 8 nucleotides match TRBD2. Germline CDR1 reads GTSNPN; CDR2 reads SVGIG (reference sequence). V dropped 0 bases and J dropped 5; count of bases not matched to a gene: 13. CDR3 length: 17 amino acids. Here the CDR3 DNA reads TGTGCCTGGAGTGTTTTTAGCGGGGCCATGTCCGGAGATACGCAGTATTTT. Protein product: CAWSVFSGAMSGDTQYF.

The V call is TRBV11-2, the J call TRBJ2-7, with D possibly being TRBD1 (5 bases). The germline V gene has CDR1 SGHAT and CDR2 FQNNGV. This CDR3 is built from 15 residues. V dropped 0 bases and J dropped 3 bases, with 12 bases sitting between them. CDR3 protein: CASSLEYARDYEQYF. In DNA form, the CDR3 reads TGTGCCAGCAGCTTAGAGTATGCCAGGGACTACGAGCAGTACTTC.

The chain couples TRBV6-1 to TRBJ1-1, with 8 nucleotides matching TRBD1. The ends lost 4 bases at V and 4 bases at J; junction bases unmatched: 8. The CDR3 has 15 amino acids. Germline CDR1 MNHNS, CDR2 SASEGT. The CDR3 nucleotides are TGTGCCAGCAGTGTCTACAGGGGGTCCAGCACTGAAGCTTTCTTT. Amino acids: CASSVYRGSSTEAFF.

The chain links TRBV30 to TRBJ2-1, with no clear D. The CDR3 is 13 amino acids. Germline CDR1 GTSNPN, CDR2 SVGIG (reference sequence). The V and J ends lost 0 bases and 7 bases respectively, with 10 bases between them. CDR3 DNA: TGTGCCTGGAGTGTGCGGTCGGTGAATGAGCAGTTCTTC. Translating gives CAWSVRSVNEQFF.

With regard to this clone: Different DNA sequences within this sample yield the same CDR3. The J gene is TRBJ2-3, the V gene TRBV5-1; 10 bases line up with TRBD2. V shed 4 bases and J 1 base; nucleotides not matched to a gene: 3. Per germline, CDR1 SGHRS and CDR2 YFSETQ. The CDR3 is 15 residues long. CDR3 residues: CASSLLAGGTDTQYF. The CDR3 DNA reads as TGCGCCAGCAGCCTCCTAGCGGGGGGCACAGATACGCAGTATTTT.

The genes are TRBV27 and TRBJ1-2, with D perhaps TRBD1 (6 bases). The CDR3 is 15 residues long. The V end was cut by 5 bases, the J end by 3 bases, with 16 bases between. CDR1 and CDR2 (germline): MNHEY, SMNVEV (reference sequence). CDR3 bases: TGTGCCAGCAGTACCAACCGGGACACTGACTATGGCTACACCTTC. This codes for CASSTNRDTDYGYTF.

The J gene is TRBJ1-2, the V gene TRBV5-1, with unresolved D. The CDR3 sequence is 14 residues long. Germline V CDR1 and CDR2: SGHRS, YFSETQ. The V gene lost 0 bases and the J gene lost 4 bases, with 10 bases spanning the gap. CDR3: CASSLGGASYGYTF. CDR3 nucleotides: TGCGCCAGCAGCTTGGGGGGAGCCAGCTATGGCTACACCTTC.

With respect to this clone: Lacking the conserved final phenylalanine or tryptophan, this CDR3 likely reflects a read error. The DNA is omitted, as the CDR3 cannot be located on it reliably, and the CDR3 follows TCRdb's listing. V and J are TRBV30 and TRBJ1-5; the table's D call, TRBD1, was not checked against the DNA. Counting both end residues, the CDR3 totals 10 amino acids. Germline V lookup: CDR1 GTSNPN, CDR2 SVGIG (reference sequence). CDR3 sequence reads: CAWPTGPQGI.

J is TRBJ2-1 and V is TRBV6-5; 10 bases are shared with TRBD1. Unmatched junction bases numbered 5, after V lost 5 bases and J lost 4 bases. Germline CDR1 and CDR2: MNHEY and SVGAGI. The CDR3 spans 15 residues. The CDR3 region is CASSKTGGQYNEQFF. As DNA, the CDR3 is TGTGCCAGCAGTAAGACAGGGGGCCAGTACAATGAGCAGTTCTTC.

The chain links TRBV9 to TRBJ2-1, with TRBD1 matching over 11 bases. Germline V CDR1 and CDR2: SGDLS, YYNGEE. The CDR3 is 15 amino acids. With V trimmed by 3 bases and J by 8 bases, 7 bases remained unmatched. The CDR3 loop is CASSGGQGAHHEQFF. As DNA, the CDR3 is TGTGCCAGCAGCGGAGGACAGGGGGCGCATCATGAGCAGTTCTTC.

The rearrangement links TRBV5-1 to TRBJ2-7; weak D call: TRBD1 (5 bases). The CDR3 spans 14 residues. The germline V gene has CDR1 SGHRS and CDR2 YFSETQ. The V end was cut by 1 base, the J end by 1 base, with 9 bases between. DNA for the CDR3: TGCGCCAGCAGCTTGATTTCAGGGTCCTACGAGCAGTACTTC. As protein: CASSLISGSYEQYF.

This chain's CDR3 is CASSMAQGAGASYNEQFF. The DNA for the CDR3 is TGTGCCAGTAGTATGGCCCAAGGGGCGGGGGCGTCCTACAATGAGCAGTTCTTC. The chain has TRBV19 and TRBJ2-1, with a tentative D call TRBD2 (7 bases). V dropped 3 bases and J dropped 1 base, with 19 bases sitting between them. CDR1 is LNHDA, CDR2 SQIVND, per germline (reference sequence). The CDR3 is 18 amino acids.

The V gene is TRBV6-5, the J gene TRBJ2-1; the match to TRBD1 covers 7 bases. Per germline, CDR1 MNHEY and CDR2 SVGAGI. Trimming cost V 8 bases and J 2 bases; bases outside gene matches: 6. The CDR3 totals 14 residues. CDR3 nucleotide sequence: TGTGCCAGCGGACACAGGGGAGCCTACAATGAGCAGTTCTTC. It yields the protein CASGHRGAYNEQFF.

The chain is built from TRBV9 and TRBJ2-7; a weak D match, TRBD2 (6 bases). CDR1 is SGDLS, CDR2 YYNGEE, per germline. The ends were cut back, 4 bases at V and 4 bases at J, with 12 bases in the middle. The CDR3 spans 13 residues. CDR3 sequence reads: CASSSGLLYEQYF. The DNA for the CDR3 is TGTGCCAGCAGCTCGGGACTCCTGTACGAGCAGTACTTC.

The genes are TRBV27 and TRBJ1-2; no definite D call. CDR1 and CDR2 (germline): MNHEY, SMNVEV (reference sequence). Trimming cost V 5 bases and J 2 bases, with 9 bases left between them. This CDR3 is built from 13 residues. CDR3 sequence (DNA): TGTGCCAGCAGTCTGGCCGTAAACTATGGCTACACCTTC. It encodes CASSLAVNYGYTF.

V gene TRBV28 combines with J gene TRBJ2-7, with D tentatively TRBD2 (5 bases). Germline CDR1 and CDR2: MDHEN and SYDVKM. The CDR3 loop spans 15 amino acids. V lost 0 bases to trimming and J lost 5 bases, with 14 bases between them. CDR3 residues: CASSLWRASRHEQYF. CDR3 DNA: TGTGCCAGCAGTTTATGGCGGGCTTCGAGGCACGAGCAGTACTTC.

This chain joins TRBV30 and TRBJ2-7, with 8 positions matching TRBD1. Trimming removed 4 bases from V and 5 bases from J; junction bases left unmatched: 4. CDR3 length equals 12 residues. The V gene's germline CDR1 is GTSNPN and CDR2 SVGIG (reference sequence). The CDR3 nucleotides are TGTGCCTGGAAACAGGGGGACCACGAGCAGTACTTC. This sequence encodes CAWKQGDHEQYF.

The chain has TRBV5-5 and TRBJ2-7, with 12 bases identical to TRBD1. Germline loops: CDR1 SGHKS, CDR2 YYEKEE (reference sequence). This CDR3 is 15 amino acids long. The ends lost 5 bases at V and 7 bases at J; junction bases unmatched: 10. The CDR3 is CASRREGQGAGEQYF. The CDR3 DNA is TGTGCCAGCAGAAGGGAGGGACAGGGGGCGGGGGAGCAGTACTTC.

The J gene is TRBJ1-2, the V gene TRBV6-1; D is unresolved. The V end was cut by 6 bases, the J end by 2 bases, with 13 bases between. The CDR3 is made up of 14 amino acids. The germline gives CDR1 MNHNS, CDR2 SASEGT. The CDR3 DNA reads TGTGCCAGCAGCCCCAAGTCCCTAAACTATGGCTACACCTTC. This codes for CASSPKSLNYGYTF.

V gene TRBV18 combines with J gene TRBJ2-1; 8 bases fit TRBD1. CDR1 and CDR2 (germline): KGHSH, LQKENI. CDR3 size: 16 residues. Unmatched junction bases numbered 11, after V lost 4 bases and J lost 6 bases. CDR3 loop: CASSQATGDPSNEQFF. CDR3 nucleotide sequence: TGTGCCAGCTCACAAGCGACAGGGGACCCCTCCAATGAGCAGTTCTTC.

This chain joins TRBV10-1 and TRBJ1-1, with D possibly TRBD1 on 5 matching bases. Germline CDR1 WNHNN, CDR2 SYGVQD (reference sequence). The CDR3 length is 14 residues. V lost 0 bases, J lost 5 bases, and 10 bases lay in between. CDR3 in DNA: TGCGCCAGCAGTGAGTCCGGGGGTGCGACTGAAGCTTTCTTT. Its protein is CASSESGGATEAFF.

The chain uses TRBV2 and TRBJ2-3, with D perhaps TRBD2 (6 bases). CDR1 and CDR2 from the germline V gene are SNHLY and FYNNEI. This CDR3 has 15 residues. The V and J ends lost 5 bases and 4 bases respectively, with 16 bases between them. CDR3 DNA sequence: TGTGCCAGCAGTAAAGACCGGGGCGGGGCAGATACGCAGTATTTT. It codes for CASSKDRGGADTQYF.

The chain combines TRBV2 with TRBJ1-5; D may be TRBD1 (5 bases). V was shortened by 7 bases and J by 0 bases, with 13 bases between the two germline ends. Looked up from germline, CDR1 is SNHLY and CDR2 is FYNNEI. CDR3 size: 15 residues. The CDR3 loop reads CASKGNRLSNQPQHF. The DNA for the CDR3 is TGTGCCAGCAAAGGAAACAGGCTTAGCAATCAGCCCCAGCATTTT.